Listed below are T cell receptor beta chains from one sample, sequenced in a study of shared clonotypes between healthy human individuals. TCRdb keeps only in-frame clones here, not all; method: immunoSEQ multiplex PCR. The sample contains millions of clones, approximately 92% of which appear only once. Input material: naive CD4+ T cells sorted from blood. The receptors stem from a man younger than 30 in good health. Each CDR3 is given without its conserved first and last residue. Fields, in order: V gene, J gene, CDR3 length, CDR3 protein.

TRBV19,TRBJ1-1,11,ASRNDKRAEAF
TRBV4-2,TRBJ2-3,13,ASSQSEGATDTQY
TRBV5-1,TRBJ2-7,11,ASSLAAGYEQY
TRBV27,TRBJ1-5,16,ASSLSNTGGGRDQPQH
TRBV7-3,TRBJ1-1,12,ASSSTGTVTEAF
TRBV29-1,TRBJ1-1,10,SVEWGHTEAF
TRBV11-2,TRBJ2-3,17,ASSLYHQEGASSTDTQY
TRBV6-5,TRBJ2-3,10,ASGTGADTQY
TRBV4-1,TRBJ1-6,14,ASSLFPGHMNSPLH
TRBV7-9,TRBJ1-2,13,ASSHRAERGYGYT
TRBV18,TRBJ2-2,14,ASTRQAEKNTGELF
TRBV7-3,TRBJ2-2,15,ASSLTPDRTNTGELF
TRBV6-1,TRBJ1-3,13,ASSAGGSSGNTIY
TRBV27,TRBJ1-5,15,ASSIDRGAVNNQPQH
TRBV7-2,TRBJ1-1,12,ASSRDNLNTEAF
TRBV10-3,TRBJ2-3,11,AIGLYSTDTQY
TRBV28,TRBJ2-7,11,ASSSHGQYEQY
TRBV7-2,TRBJ1-2,13,ASSLLWFSNYGYT
TRBV9,TRBJ2-3,13,ASSVKGFNTDTQY
TRBV6-6,TRBJ2-5,14,ASSYSPGQRGETQY
TRBV6-5,TRBJ1-6,12,AMKDRGIGSPLH
TRBV6-4,TRBJ1-1,13,ASSETTGRNTEAF
TRBV29-1,.,9,SVAGLYEQY
TRBV2,TRBJ2-7,12,ASSSSGGPGGQY
TRBV5-4,TRBJ2-7,13,ASSFPGTSVHEQY
TRBV11-3,TRBJ1-1,10,ASSRQGAEAF
TRBV6-5,TRBJ1-6,12,ASRVGRLDSPLH
TRBV5-1,TRBJ2-7,13,ASSRNRAGVNEQY
TRBV5-1,TRBJ2-7,14,ASSVTGTSGGYEQY
TRBV9,TRBJ2-2,15,ASSEQGTPGNTGELF
TRBV5-4,TRBJ1-6,14,ASSASTGSLNSPLH
TRBV27,TRBJ1-2,13,ASSLRPSGDYGYT
TRBV30,TRBJ2-5,11,AWNRGSQETQY
TRBV7-2,TRBJ2-7,13,ASSFQQGPNYEQY
TRBV5-5,TRBJ1-2,16,ASSRVPFTVDITYGYT
TRBV6-5,TRBJ2-7,13,ASSPPGQGRYEQY
TRBV7-9,TRBJ1-1,11,ASTSKLNTEAF
TRBV4-3,TRBJ2-5,14,ASSQDRGWVGETQY
TRBV7-6,TRBJ2-1,13,ASSPGSGTRNEQF
TRBV7-2,TRBJ1-1,12,ASSLKRAGLGAF
TRBV30,TRBJ2-7,12,AWSLAGARYEQY